This T cell receptor beta chain was observed in a study of blood T cell repertoires in COVID-19. Study overall: Samples of COVID-19 (acute and convalescent) were obtained from the United States, Italy and Spain. Sample material is recorded as cDNA or gDNA derived from T cells, B-cell-depleted T cells, or PBMCs.

The CDR3 is 15 residues long. Looked up from germline, CDR1 is SNHLY and CDR2 is FYNNEI. V was clipped by 9 bases and J by 5 bases, with 22 bases between them. Under the authors' procedure: Nucleated cell number was recorded as an estimate derived from reference gene primer amplification. TCRdb's copy holds only in-frame clones and misses some; the assay was immunoSEQ multiplex PCR. That table is the source of V, J and clone size, and D and trimming were worked out from the DNA. This table has about 73,000 clones, approximately 92% appearing once. The chain joins TRBV2 to TRBJ2-5, with TRBD2 as a possible D gene (5 bases). The TCR comes from an older man with acute or convalescent COVID-19. Sequencing was done on a sample of peripheral blood. CDR3 bases: TGTGCCAGGACTAAAGGAAGCCGGAAGGATGAGACCCAGTACTTC. Its protein product is CARTKGSRKDETQYF.